The 21 T cell receptor beta chains in this list originate from one sample, sequenced in a study of T-cell memory formation after mild COVID-19. TCRdb reprocessed the 5' RACE reads with MiXCR, giving one entry per CDR3 protein. In the table there are fewer than 400,000 distinct CDR3 sequences, approximately 13% of which are singletons. The sequencing input was PBMCs or a T cell subset sorted from them (not recorded which). These receptors were collected from a man between 18 and 29 years old who had mild COVID-19 (a few samples of this study predate the infection). Cell type and time point are not known.

The gene calls are TRBV27 and TRBJ2-1; 8 nucleotides align to TRBD2. This CDR3 spans 13 amino acids. CDR1 is MNHEY, CDR2 SMNVEV, per germline (reference sequence). V was clipped by 6 bases and J by 9 bases; unmatched bases: 7. CDR3 region: CASRITGGREQFF. CDR3 bases: TGTGCCAGCAGAATAACGGGAGGGCGTGAGCAGTTCTTC.

Here the CDR3 DNA reads TGTGCCAGCACTCGAGGGGGGGACAGGGTCCCTCGGGAGCAGTACGTC. Protein sequence: CASTRGGDRVPREQYV. V and J are TRBV5-5 and TRBJ2-7; TRBD1 matches at 9 bases. Germline V gives CDR1 SGHKS, CDR2 YYEKEE (reference sequence). With 6 bases clipped from V and 7 bases from J, the junction kept 17 bases outside the gene matches. The CDR3 spans 16 residues.

The CDR3 nucleotides are TGTGCCAGCAGGACACCTACCTACGAGCAGTACTTC. Its translation: CASRTPTYEQYF. The chain is built from TRBV28 and TRBJ2-7, with unresolved D. Germline CDR1 is MDHEN and CDR2 is SYDVKM. The CDR3 consists of 12 residues. The ends were cut back, 6 bases at V and 2 bases at J, with 8 bases in the middle.

This clonotype was detected ten times or more. The V gene is TRBV7-2, the J gene TRBJ2-1, with 7 bases matching TRBD1. The CDR3 is made up of 13 amino acids. Germline CDR1 reads SGHTA; CDR2 reads FQGNSA. Trimming removed 5 bases from V and 6 bases from J; junction bases left unmatched: 4. Here the CDR3 DNA reads TGTGCCAGCAGCACGGGACAGCTCAATGAGCAGTTCTTC. As protein: CASSTGQLNEQFF.

In this sample, this clonotype turned up a few times. The chain couples TRBV24-1 to TRBJ1-2, with D maybe TRBD1 (5 bases). Trimming left V 2 bases short and J 8 bases short, with 17 bases between. CDR3 length equals 15 residues. Germline loops: CDR1 KGHDR, CDR2 SFDVKD. CDR3 DNA: TGTGCCACCAGTGATTCGAGCAGGGTATGGAGAGGCTACACCTTC. It encodes CATSDSSRVWRGYTF.

This sequence joins TRBV6-5 and TRBJ1-5; possible D gene TRBD1, 6 bases. Germline V gene sequence: CDR1 MNHEY, CDR2 SVGAGI. CDR3 length: 16 residues. With 0 bases removed from V and 7 bases from J, the gap between germline ends came to 16 bases. This CDR3 reads CASSYSGHPSSQPQHF. The CDR3 region has the DNA TGTGCCAGCAGTTACTCGGGACACCCGAGTTCCCAGCCCCAGCATTTT.

This clonotype has ten or more counts. This rearrangement joins TRBV28 to TRBJ1-6; TRBD1 might be the D (5 bases). CDR3 length: 16 residues. Germline V gene lookup returns CDR1 MDHEN and CDR2 SYDVKM. The ends were cut back, 6 bases at V and 7 bases at J, with 19 bases in the middle. Here the CDR3 reads CASRPNAGSGNSPLHF. CDR3 coding DNA: TGTGCCAGCAGACCTAACGCAGGGTCGGGAAATTCACCCCTCCACTTT.

The chain couples TRBV6-5 to TRBJ1-1, with TRBD1 matching 9 bases. V was pared by 5 bases and J by 14 bases, with 6 bases of the junction left unmatched. Per germline, CDR1 MNHEY and CDR2 SVGAGI. This CDR3 is 11 amino acids long. CDR3 sequence: CASSVRDRDFF. CDR3 bases: TGTGCCAGCAGTGTCCGGGACAGGGACTTCTTT.

This clonotype was seen only a few times. The chain employs TRBV21-1 and TRBJ1-2. TRBV21-1 is termed a pseudogene. This CDR3 is built from 13 residues. The CDR3 DNA follows: TGTGCCAGCAGCAATCGCAGCGTCTATGGCTACACCTTC. It yields the protein CASSNRSVYGYTF.

This clonotype was counted between two and nine times. The chain links TRBV2 to TRBJ2-1; 9 nucleotides line up with TRBD2. Germline V gene data show CDR1 as SNHLY and CDR2 as FYNNEI. The CDR3 is made up of 14 amino acids. Unmatched junction bases numbered 7, after V lost 6 bases and J lost 7 bases. The CDR3 nucleotides are TGTGCCAGCAGACTAGCGGGTCGGGCAAATGAGCAGTTCTTC. Translating it yields CASRLAGRANEQFF. Full variable domain (missing parts from reference TRBV2 and TRBJ2-1): EPEVTQTPSHQVTQMGQEVILRCVPISNHLYFYWYRQILGQKVEFLVSFYNNEISEKSEIFDDQFSVERPDGSNFTLKIRSTKLEDSAMYFCASRLAGRANEQFFGPGTRLTVL.

This clonotype has only a few counts. Here the CDR3 reads CASGSGPDTQYF. The CDR3, as DNA: TGTGCTAGTGGTTCAGGACCAGATACGCAGTATTTT. The chain links TRBV12-5 to TRBJ2-3; D is unresolved. Trimming shortened V by 4 bases and J by 4 bases, and 6 bases separated the two germline ends. Germline-derived CDR1 and CDR2 are LGHNT and FRNRAP. The CDR3 covers 12 residues.

This clonotype appeared a few times. The V call is TRBV6-5, the J call TRBJ2-6; D may be TRBD1 or TRBD2 (5 bases each). Germline CDR1 and CDR2: MNHEY and SVGAGI. V was pared by 2 bases and J by 3 bases, with 8 bases between. The CDR3 runs 15 residues. This chain's CDR3 is CASSYEGRGANVLTF. The CDR3 DNA reads as TGTGCCAGCAGTTACGAGGGGCGTGGGGCCAACGTCCTGACTTTC.

This sequence joins TRBV5-1 and TRBJ1-4, with TRBD1 matching 11 bases. V shed 2 bases, J shed 6 bases, and the junction held 3 bases outside the gene matches. The CDR3 loop spans 15 amino acids. Germline CDR1 reads SGHRS; CDR2 reads YFSETQ. In DNA, the CDR3 is TGCGCCAGCAGCTTTTGGGGACAGGGGGATGAAAAACTGTTTTTT. As protein: CASSFWGQGDEKLFF. Combining the CDR3 with reference TRBV5-1 and TRBJ1-4 gives the whole variable domain KAGVTQTPRYLIKTRGQQVTLSCSPISGHRSVSWYQQTPGQGLQFLFEYFSETQRNKGNFPGRFSGRQFSNSRSEMNVSTLELGDSALYLCASSFWGQGDEKLFFGSGTQLSVL.

This clonotype showed up just a few times. The chain carries TRBV27 and TRBJ1-2; no firm D call. V was clipped by 5 bases and J by 6 bases, with 19 bases between them. CDR3 length: 15 amino acids. Germline V CDR1 and CDR2: MNHEY, SMNVEV (reference sequence). The CDR3 sequence: CASSVAGPMRHGYTF. The CDR3 bases are TGTGCCAGCAGTGTGGCGGGCCCCATGCGGCATGGCTACACCTTC.

Only a few counts were recorded for this clonotype. This sequence joins TRBV10-1 and TRBJ2-3; D gene ambiguous. The V end lost 8 bases, the J end lost 0 bases, and 12 bases lay between the germline ends. The CDR3 has 14 amino acids. CDR1 is WNHNN and CDR2 is SYGVQD in the germline V gene (reference sequence). CDR3 nucleotides: TGCGCCAGCGGCTCGGGTACTAGCACAGATACGCAGTATTTT. Protein product: CASGSGTSTDTQYF.

The DNA of the CDR3 is TGTGCCAGCAGTCAGGGGAGGTTCGGGGAGCTGTTTTTT. It codes for CASSQGRFGELFF. The chain has TRBV11-3 and TRBJ2-2, with D possibly called TRBD1 or TRBD2 (6 bases each). Germline lookup yields CDR1 SGHNT and CDR2 YENEEA. Trimming removed 6 bases from V and 7 bases from J, with 12 bases in between. The CDR3 contains 13 residues.

The genes are TRBV27 and TRBJ2-2; D remains ambiguous. CDR3 length equals 20 residues. Germline assignment: CDR1 MNHEY and CDR2 SMNVEV (reference sequence). With 6 bases removed from V and 4 bases from J, the gap between germline ends came to 30 bases. The CDR3 nucleotides read TGTGCCAGCAGCCGAGATACATGGCAGACTCTAAGGTCCGGCACCGGGGAGCTGTTTTTT. This encodes CASSRDTWQTLRSGTGELFF.

This clonotype turned up a few times. The V and J genes are TRBV7-2 and TRBJ1-1, with D maybe TRBD1 (6 bases). V lost 5 bases and J 4 bases, leaving 14 bases between the germline ends. The CDR3 covers 14 residues. Germline V lookup: CDR1 SGHTA, CDR2 FQGNSA. CDR3 sequence: CASSHPTGFTEAFF. The CDR3 nucleotides read TGTGCCAGCAGCCACCCGACAGGCTTCACTGAAGCTTTCTTT.

The sample holds a few counts of this clonotype. This sequence joins TRBV6-2 or TRBV6-3 and TRBJ1-2; D not certain. The V gene lost 7 bases and the J gene lost 4 bases, with 10 bases spanning the gap. The CDR3 is made up of 12 amino acids. Looked up from germline, CDR1 is MNHEY and CDR2 is SVGEGT. The CDR3 DNA follows: TGTGCCAGCACCGACGAGGGCTATGGCTACACCTTC. Its translation is CASTDEGYGYTF.

This clonotype appeared many times. The chain uses TRBV9 and TRBJ2-5; 7 bases match TRBD2. The CDR3 is 14 amino acids. Germline CDR1 is SGDLS and CDR2 is YYNGEE. Trimming removed 3 bases from V and 5 bases from J; junction bases left unmatched: 7. CDR3 sequence: CASSAGLPYETQYF. DNA of the CDR3: TGTGCCAGCAGCGCGGGACTACCATATGAGACCCAGTACTTC.

The V call is TRBV5-1, the J call TRBJ2-1; maybe TRBD1 (6 bases). Germline CDR1 is SGHRS and CDR2 is YFSETQ. This CDR3 has 16 amino acids. V lost 1 base and J lost 8, with 19 bases in between. The DNA for the CDR3 is TGCGCCAGCAGCTTGAGTACTGGGACAATGGGGCATGAGCAGTTCTTC. Protein sequence: CASSLSTGTMGHEQFF.